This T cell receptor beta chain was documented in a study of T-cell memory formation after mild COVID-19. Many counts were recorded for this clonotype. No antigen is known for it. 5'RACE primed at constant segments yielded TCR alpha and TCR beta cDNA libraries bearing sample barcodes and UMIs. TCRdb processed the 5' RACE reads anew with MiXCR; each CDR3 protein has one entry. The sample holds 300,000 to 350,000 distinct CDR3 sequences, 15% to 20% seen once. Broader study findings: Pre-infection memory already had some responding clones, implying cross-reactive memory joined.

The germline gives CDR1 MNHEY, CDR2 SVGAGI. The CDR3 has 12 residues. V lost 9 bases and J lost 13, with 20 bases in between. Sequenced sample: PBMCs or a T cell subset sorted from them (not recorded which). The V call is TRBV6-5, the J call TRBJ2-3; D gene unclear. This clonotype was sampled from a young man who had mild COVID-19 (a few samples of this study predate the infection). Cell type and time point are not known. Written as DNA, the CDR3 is TGTGCCAGTCGGTACCCCCACAGCCATAAGTATTTT. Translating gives CASRYPHSHKYF.